This entry lists 18 T cell receptor beta chains sequenced from one sample in a study of CD8+CD57+ T cells in acquired aplastic anemia. Genomic DNA acted as the template from which TCR beta VDJ combination and CDR3 sequence profiling were carried out. In TCRdb, the reads were re-called with MiXCR into one record per CDR3 protein. The profile covers a few hundred thousand distinct CDR3 sequences, with 65% to 80% appearing a single time and 3.5% to 4.5% taken by the ten largest. Sequencing used sorted CD4+, CD8+, or CD8+CD57+ T cells (not recorded which) from PBMCs. The source is a human donor in good health, serving as a control.

Details on this clonotype: Because the CDR3 is missing its conserved closing phenylalanine or tryptophan, this is likely a read error. The J gene is TRBJ1-2, the V gene TRBV10-1; tentative D call: TRBD1 (5 bases). The germline V gene encodes CDR1 WNHNN and CDR2 SYGVQD (reference sequence). Trimming stripped 10 bases from V and 4 bases from J, with 25 bases between. The CDR3 consists of 16 residues. CDR3 DNA sequence: TGCGCCATCGGGCGGCAGGGAGGTATAAGCGGCTATGGCTACACCATC. This codes for CAIGRQGGISGYGYTI.

The chain recombines TRBV7-4 with TRBJ1-6; 10 bases align to TRBD1. Trimming cost V 5 bases and J 12 bases; bases outside gene matches: 10. Germline V lookup: CDR1 SGHVT, CDR2 SQSDAQ. This CDR3 spans 15 amino acids. This CDR3 reads CASSLVGTGVLPLHF. CDR3 bases: TGTGCCAGCAGCCTCGTTGGGACAGGGGTTTTACCCCTCCACTTT.

The V and J genes are TRBV2 and TRBJ2-3; D possibly corresponds to TRBD2 (7 bases). The CDR3 length is 15 residues. Germline V gene lookup returns CDR1 SNHLY and CDR2 FYNNEI. The germline V and J ends were trimmed by 6 bases and 1 base, with 14 bases remaining between them. CDR3 nucleotide sequence: TGTGCCAGCAGCTTGAGGGGGGGCTGCACAGATACGCAGTATTTT. Amino acid sequence: CASSLRGGCTDTQYF. Full variable domain (remainder filled in from reference TRBV2 and TRBJ2-3): EPEVTQTPSHQVTQMGQEVILRCVPISNHLYFYWYRQILGQKVEFLVSFYNNEISEKSEIFDDQFSVERPDGSNFTLKIRSTKLEDSAMYFCASSLRGGCTDTQYFGPGTRLTVL.

This rearrangement joins TRBV7-3 to TRBJ1-1; D might be TRBD1 (5 bases). The V and J ends lost 5 bases and 9 bases respectively, with 19 bases between them. The germline V gene has CDR1 SGHTA and CDR2 FQGTGA. The CDR3 length is 14 residues. CDR3: CASSQNLQGAKAFF. The CDR3, as DNA: TGTGCCAGCAGCCAAAACCTCCAGGGCGCTAAAGCTTTCTTT.

This clonotype occurred a few times. This rearrangement joins TRBV6-1 to TRBJ1-1; TRBD1 might be the D (6 bases). Trimming shortened V by 5 bases and J by 4 bases, and 17 bases separated the two germline ends. Germline V gene data show CDR1 as MNHNS and CDR2 as SASEGT. The CDR3 length is 15 residues. CDR3 DNA sequence: TGTGCCAGCAGTAGGCCCACATTGGGGGCCACTGAAGCTTTCTTT. Its protein product is CASSRPTLGATEAFF.

In the case of this clonotype: No DNA is shown, since the ends of the CDR3 on it are uncertain; the CDR3 is the one TCRdb lists. The chain uses TRBV7-3 and TRBJ2-5; TRBD2 is the table's D call, not checked against the DNA. Germline CDR1 reads SGHTA; CDR2 reads FQGTGA. The CDR3 is 14 amino acids long, termini counted. The CDR3 loop reads CASSVPSGGTQYFF.

In its sample, this clonotype was seen many times. The chain combines TRBV19 with TRBJ1-6; D remains ambiguous. Germline loops: CDR1 LNHDA, CDR2 SQIVND (reference sequence). V was clipped by 2 bases and J by 7 bases, with 12 bases between them. The CDR3 spans 15 residues. Here the CDR3 reads CASSIRPASNSPLHF. CDR3 in DNA: TGTGCCAGTAGTATAAGACCAGCCTCGAATTCACCCCTCCACTTT.

In its sample, this clonotype was seen a few times. V gene TRBV2 combines with J gene TRBJ1-6, with 7 bases identical to TRBD1. V lost 3 bases, J lost 7 bases, and 3 bases stayed unmatched. Germline CDR1 and CDR2: SNHLY and FYNNEI. The CDR3 loop spans 14 amino acids. CDR3 DNA: TGTGCCAGCAGTGAGACAGGGCTGAATTCACCCCTCCACTTT. The encoded protein is CASSETGLNSPLHF.

This clonotype has at least ten counts. The chain couples TRBV5-8 to TRBJ2-1, with no clear D. Germline CDR1 reads SGHTS; CDR2 reads YDEGEE. V was shortened by 4 bases and J by 3 bases, with 11 bases between the two germline ends. There are 14 residues in the CDR3. CDR3 nucleotide sequence: TGTGCCAGCAGCCCGCAGTTATTCTACAATGAGCAGTTCTTC. It translates to CASSPQLFYNEQFF.

This rearrangement joins TRBV11-2 to TRBJ2-1; the match to TRBD2 covers 10 bases. Germline lookup yields CDR1 SGHAT and CDR2 FQNNGV. Trimming cost V 4 bases and J 5 bases; bases outside gene matches: 8. The CDR3 totals 16 residues. The CDR3 DNA follows: TGTGCCAGCAGCTCAAGAGGACTAGCGGCTCACAATGAGCAGTTCTTC. This sequence encodes CASSSRGLAAHNEQFF.

The rearrangement links TRBV7-3 to TRBJ1-6; unclear D gene. This CDR3 comprises 16 residues. V lost 5 bases to trimming and J lost 14 bases, with 25 bases between them. Germline assignment: CDR1 SGHTA and CDR2 FQGTGA. CDR3 coding DNA: TGTGCCAGCAGCGTGACATCCTATGGGTACACCTTCGCCCTCCACTTT. Residues: CASSVTSYGYTFALHF.

This clonotype has only one observation. The junction shows a germline mismatch at one end, possibly a read error. The rearrangement links TRBV10-2 to TRBJ1-1; no clear D. Germline-derived CDR1 and CDR2 are WSHSY and SAAADI. This CDR3 is built from 14 residues. CDR3 sequence reads: CASIAEVGNTEDYF. CDR3 DNA: TGCGCCAGCATTGCCGAAGTTGGGAACACTGAAGATTACTTT.

As to this clonotype: No DNA is shown, since the ends of the CDR3 on it are uncertain; the CDR3 is the one TCRdb lists. CDR3 amino acids: CASSFYICSASTSGGRDNEQFF. This chain links TRBV12-3 or TRBV12-4 with TRBJ2-1; the table's D call, TRBD2, has no DNA check behind it. The CDR3 is 22 residues long, ends included.

The V call is TRBV20-1, the J call TRBJ1-5, with D uncertain. In germline, CDR1 is DFQATT, CDR2 SNEGSKA (reference sequence). V was pared by 6 bases and J by 5 bases, with 20 bases between. The CDR3 is 15 amino acids. The chain's CDR3 is CSAALPGSSDQPQHF. CDR3 bases: TGCAGTGCCGCACTTCCGGGGTCATCGGATCAGCCCCAGCATTTT.

V gene TRBV12-3 or TRBV12-4 combines with J gene TRBJ2-7; D gene unclear. The CDR3 covers 14 residues. V was pared by 3 bases and J by 2 bases, with 11 bases between. The CDR3 loop is CASSLGGLTYEQYF. CDR3 nucleotides: TGTGCCAGCAGTTTGGGCGGATTAACCTACGAGCAGTACTTC.

The sample holds many counts of this clonotype. This chain uses TRBV20-1 with TRBJ2-7; D is ambiguous. Trimming removed 4 bases from V and 0 bases from J, with 7 bases in between. The CDR3 extends over 12 amino acids. The germline CDR1 and CDR2 sequences are DFQATT and SNEGSKA (reference sequence). The CDR3 loop reads CSAMEGSYEQYF. In DNA form, the CDR3 reads TGCAGTGCTATGGAAGGCTCCTACGAGCAGTACTTC.

The V and J genes are TRBV4-2 and TRBJ2-7; weak D call: TRBD1 (6 bases). The germline V gene encodes CDR1 LGHNA and CDR2 YNFKEQ. V gave up 4 bases and J gave up 4 bases, with 32 bases separating them. This CDR3 is built from 20 residues. CDR3 in DNA: TGTGCCAGCAGCCGGCAAAGGCCCCCCACAGGGATTCTTACCACGTACGAGCAGTACTTC. This encodes CASSRQRPPTGILTTYEQYF.

Only one count was recorded for this clonotype. The chain joins TRBV7-3 to TRBJ2-3; TRBD1 might be the D (6 bases). The germline V and J ends were trimmed by 3 bases and 1 base, with 11 bases remaining between them. The germline gives CDR1 SGHTA, CDR2 FQGTGA. The CDR3 spans 15 residues. CDR3 in amino acids: CASSLSPGGTDTQYF. CDR3 sequence (DNA): TGTGCCAGCAGCTTGAGTCCAGGGGGCACAGATACGCAGTATTTT.